Shown below are 15 T cell receptor beta chains from a single sample sequenced in a study of cytomegalovirus exposure and HLA in healthy donors. With 60 Vbeta and 13 Jbeta primers, the PCR was carried out. Sequenced by immunoSEQ multiplex PCR; TCRdb stores in-frame clones only, minus some. The sample data list approximately 93,000 clones. Material: PBMCs. The receptors were gathered from a woman aged 25 to 39 in good health and CMV-seronegative.

V is TRBV6-4 and J is TRBJ1-2, with TRBD1 as a possible D gene (6 bases). The V end was cut by 5 bases, the J end by 11 bases, with 15 bases between. The germline gives CDR1 MRHNA, CDR2 SNTAGT. This CDR3 has 12 residues. Here the CDR3 reads CASSNTNRDYTF. Here the CDR3 DNA reads TGTGCCAGCAGTAATACAAACAGGGATTACACCTTC.

Comments on this clone: The junction and the germline gene differ at one end; a read error may be behind it. The chain recombines TRBV5-8 with TRBJ2-7, with unresolved D. Germline lookup yields CDR1 SGHTS and CDR2 YDEGEE. This CDR3 has 11 residues. The CDR3 sequence is CASSLSLERYF. CDR3 nucleotides: TGTGCCAGCAGCTTGAGTCTAGAGCGGTACTTC.

The chain is built from TRBV7-9 and TRBJ2-7; TRBD1 aligns across 8 bases. CDR1 SEHNR and CDR2 FQNEAQ come from the germline V gene (reference sequence). The CDR3 contains 13 residues. The junction had 3 bases not matched to a gene; V was cut back by 2 bases and J by 6 bases. CDR3 DNA: TGTGCCAGCAGCTTACAGGGGGCGGGCGAGCAGTACTTC. This gives the protein CASSLQGAGEQYF.

The V gene is TRBV9, the J gene TRBJ2-3; D uncertain. This CDR3 comprises 15 residues. Germline assignment: CDR1 SGDLS and CDR2 YYNGEE. Between the trimmed V and J ends, which lost 0 bases and 0 bases, there was a span of 8 bases. The CDR3 bases are TGTGCCAGCAGCGTAGATCCCGTGAGCACAGATACGCAGTATTTT. It translates to CASSVDPVSTDTQYF. The full variable domain, in which reference TRBV9 and TRBJ2-3 provide the parts outside the CDR3, is DSGVTQTPKHLITATGQRVTLRCSPRSGDLSVYWYQQSLDQGLQFLIQYYNGEERAKGNILERFSAQQFPDLHSELNLSSLELGDSALYFCASSVDPVSTDTQYFGPGTRLTVL.

V is TRBV19 and J is TRBJ2-7, with D unclear. The CDR3 consists of 14 residues. Per germline, CDR1 LNHDA and CDR2 SQIVND (reference sequence). V was trimmed by 3 bases and J by 2 bases, leaving 11 bases between them. Here the CDR3 reads CASSINRVPYEQYF. CDR3 DNA: TGTGCCAGTAGTATTAATCGCGTCCCCTACGAGCAGTACTTC.

The chain recombines TRBV14 with TRBJ2-1; the D is unclear. Germline lookup yields CDR1 SGHDN and CDR2 FVKESK. Trimming stripped 0 bases from V and 6 bases from J, with 9 bases between. The CDR3 is 14 residues long. CDR3 in DNA: TGTGCCAGCAGCCAAGAAATCTACCCCAATGAGCAGTTCTTC. This encodes CASSQEIYPNEQFF.

The J gene is TRBJ2-1, the V gene TRBV7-6, with D perhaps matching TRBD1 (5 bases). CDR1 and CDR2 from the germline V gene are SGHVS and FNYEAQ. The CDR3 is 13 amino acids. Between the trimmed V and J ends, which lost 4 bases and 4 bases, there was a span of 8 bases. The CDR3 DNA sequence: TGTGCCAGCAGCTCCCGACAGTACAATGAGCAGTTCTTC. Translating it yields CASSSRQYNEQFF.

J is TRBJ2-2 and V is TRBV9, with a weak D call TRBD2 (5 bases). CDR3 length: 16 residues. Trimming took off 0 bases at V and 0 bases at J, with 9 bases between the two ends. Germline V gives CDR1 SGDLS, CDR2 YYNGEE. CDR3 protein: CASSVAPGTNTGELFF. In nucleotides, the CDR3 is TGTGCCAGCAGCGTAGCCCCGGGGACGAACACCGGGGAGCTGTTTTTT. Full variable domain (rest looked up from reference TRBV9 and TRBJ2-2): DSGVTQTPKHLITATGQRVTLRCSPRSGDLSVYWYQQSLDQGLQFLIQYYNGEERAKGNILERFSAQQFPDLHSELNLSSLELGDSALYFCASSVAPGTNTGELFFGEGSRLTVL.

The V gene is TRBV28, the J gene TRBJ2-7; the D gene is possibly TRBD1 (6 bases). V lost 5 bases and J 12 bases, leaving 23 bases between the germline ends. The CDR3 spans 14 residues. From germline, CDR1 is MDHEN and CDR2 SYDVKM. The CDR3 is CASSPPDSPVIRYF. The CDR3 DNA is TGTGCCAGCAGTCCCCCGGACAGCCCCGTAATCCGGTACTTC.

The gene calls are TRBV9 and TRBJ2-3; 7 nucleotides line up with TRBD1. The CDR3 covers 14 residues. Germline V lookup: CDR1 SGDLS, CDR2 YYNGEE. V gave up 1 base and J gave up 4 bases; unmatched junction bases: 3. Written as DNA, the CDR3 is TGTGCCAGCAGCGTAAACAGGGGCCCAGATACGCAGTATTTT. This encodes CASSVNRGPDTQYF.

The chain joins TRBV5-1 to TRBJ1-4, with 9 positions matching TRBD1. This CDR3 contains 15 residues. Germline loops: CDR1 SGHRS, CDR2 YFSETQ. V shed 6 bases and J 1 base; nucleotides not matched to a gene: 4. The CDR3 nucleotides are TGCGCCAGCACGTCGGGACAGGGAACTAATGAAAAACTGTTTTTT. Protein: CASTSGQGTNEKLFF.

The J gene is TRBJ2-7, the V gene TRBV28; weak D call: TRBD1 (6 bases). Looked up from germline, CDR1 is MDHEN and CDR2 is SYDVKM. Trimming pared 2 bases from V and 2 bases from J, leaving 10 bases between. CDR3 length equals 14 residues. The CDR3 loop is CASSLEGQTYEQYF. The DNA of the CDR3 is TGTGCCAGCAGTTTAGAAGGACAGACCTACGAGCAGTACTTC.

The chain carries TRBV27 and TRBJ1-6, with D perhaps TRBD1 (6 bases). V was trimmed by 1 base and J by 7 bases, leaving 14 bases between them. This CDR3 is built from 16 residues. Germline V CDR1 and CDR2: MNHEY, SMNVEV (reference sequence). This chain's CDR3 is CASSLLGTGWNSPLHF. The DNA for the CDR3 is TGTGCCAGCAGTTTATTAGGTACAGGGTGGAATTCACCCCTCCACTTT.

The chain links TRBV28 to TRBJ2-1; D is ambiguous. Germline values: CDR1 MDHEN, CDR2 SYDVKM. CDR3 length: 12 residues. V shed 1 base and J shed 11 bases, with 9 bases lying between them. In DNA, the CDR3 is TGTGCCAGCAGTTTATTTAAGACTCAGCAGTTCTTC. Protein product: CASSLFKTQQFF.

J is TRBJ2-1 and V is TRBV12-5, with D hard to call. The CDR3 is made up of 14 amino acids. Trimming left V 1 base short and J 2 bases short, with 6 bases between. The germline CDR1 and CDR2 sequences are LGHNT and FRNRAP. CDR3 in DNA: TGTGCTAGTGGTTTGGACAGAGCCTACAATGAGCAGTTCTTC. It is translated as CASGLDRAYNEQFF.